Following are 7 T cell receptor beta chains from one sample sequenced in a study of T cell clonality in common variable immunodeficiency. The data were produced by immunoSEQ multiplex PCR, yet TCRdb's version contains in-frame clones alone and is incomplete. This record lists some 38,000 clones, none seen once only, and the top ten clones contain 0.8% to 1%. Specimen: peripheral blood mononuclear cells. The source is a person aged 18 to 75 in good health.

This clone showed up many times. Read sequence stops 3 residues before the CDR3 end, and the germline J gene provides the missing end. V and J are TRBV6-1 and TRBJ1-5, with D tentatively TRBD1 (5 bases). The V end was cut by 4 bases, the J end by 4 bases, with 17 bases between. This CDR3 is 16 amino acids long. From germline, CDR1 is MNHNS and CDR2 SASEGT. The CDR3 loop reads CASSGPGLAGNQPQHF. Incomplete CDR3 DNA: TGTGCCAGCAGTGGCCCCGGTTTGGCAGGGAATCAGCCC.

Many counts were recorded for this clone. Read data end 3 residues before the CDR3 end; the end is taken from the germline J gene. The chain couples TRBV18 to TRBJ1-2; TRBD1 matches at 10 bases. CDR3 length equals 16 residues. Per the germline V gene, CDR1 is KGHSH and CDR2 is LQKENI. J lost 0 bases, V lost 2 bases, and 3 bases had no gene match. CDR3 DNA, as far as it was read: TGTGCCAGCTCACCAACCGGGACAGGGGCTAACTATGGC. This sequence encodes CASSPTGTGANYG. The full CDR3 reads CASSPTGTGANYGYTF.

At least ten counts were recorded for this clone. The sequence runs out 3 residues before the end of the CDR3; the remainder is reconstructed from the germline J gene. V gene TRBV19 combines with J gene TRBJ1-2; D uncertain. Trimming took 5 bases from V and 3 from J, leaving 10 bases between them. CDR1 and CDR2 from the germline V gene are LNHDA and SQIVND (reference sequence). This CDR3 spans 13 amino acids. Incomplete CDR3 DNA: TGTGCCAGTAGTTCGACACTCTACTATGGC. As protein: CASSSTLYYG. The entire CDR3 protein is CASSSTLYYGYTF.

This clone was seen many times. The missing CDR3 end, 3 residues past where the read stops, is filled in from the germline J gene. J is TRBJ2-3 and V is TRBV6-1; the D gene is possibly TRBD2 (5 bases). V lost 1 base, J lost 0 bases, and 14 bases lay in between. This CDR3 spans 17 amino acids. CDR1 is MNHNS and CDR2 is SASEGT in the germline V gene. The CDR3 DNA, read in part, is TGTGCCAGCAGTGAAGGTATAAGTGGCGGGAGCACAGATACG. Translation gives CASSEGISGGSTDT. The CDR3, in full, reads CASSEGISGGSTDTQYF.

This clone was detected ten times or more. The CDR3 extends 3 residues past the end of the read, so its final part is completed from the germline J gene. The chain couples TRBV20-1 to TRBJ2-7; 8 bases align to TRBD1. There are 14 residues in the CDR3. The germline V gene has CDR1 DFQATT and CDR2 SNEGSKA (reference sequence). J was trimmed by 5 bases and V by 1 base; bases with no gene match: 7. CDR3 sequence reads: CSARAPGQDHEQYF. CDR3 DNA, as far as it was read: TGCAGTGCTAGAGCTCCGGGACAGGACCACGAG.

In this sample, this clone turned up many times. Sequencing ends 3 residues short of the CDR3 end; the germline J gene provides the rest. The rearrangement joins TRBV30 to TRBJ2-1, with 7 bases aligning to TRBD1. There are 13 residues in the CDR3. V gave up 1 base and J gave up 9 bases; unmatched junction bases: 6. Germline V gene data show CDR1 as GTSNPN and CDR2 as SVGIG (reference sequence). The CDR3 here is CAWSDYRGTEQFF. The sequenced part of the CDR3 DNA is TGTGCCTGGAGTGACTACAGGGGAACTGAG.

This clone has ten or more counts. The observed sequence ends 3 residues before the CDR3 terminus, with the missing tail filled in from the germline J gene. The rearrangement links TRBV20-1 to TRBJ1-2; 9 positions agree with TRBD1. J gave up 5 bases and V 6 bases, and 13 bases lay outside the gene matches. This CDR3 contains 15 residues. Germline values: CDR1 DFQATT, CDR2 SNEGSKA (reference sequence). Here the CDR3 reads CSAWDRDDLWYGYTF. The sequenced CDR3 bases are TGCAGTGCCTGGGACAGGGATGACCTCTGGTATGGC.